This TCR beta chain was observed in a study of shared clonotypes between healthy human individuals. Trimming took 6 bases from V and 4 from J, leaving 7 bases between them. This CDR3 spans 11 amino acids. From germline, CDR1 is SNHLY and CDR2 FYNNEI. It was at deep level that the assay was run. Profiled with immunoSEQ multiplex PCR; TCRdb holds only in-frame clones, not every one. In the table there are about 700,000 clones, around 90% of which are singletons. Terminally differentiated effector memory CD45RA+ cells were excluded from the naive CD8 cells, which were CD45RO-negative and positively selected for CCR7. For this clone: Its antigen remains unidentified. The sample has other DNA sequences that encode this CDR3 too.

Study-level findings and limits: Compared with memory subsets, naive subsets generally had larger estimated richness.

The receptor comes from a man under 40 in good health. The sample taken for sequencing was naive CD8+ T cells sorted from blood. This chain links TRBV2 with TRBJ2-7; D not resolved. CDR3: CASRTSYEQYF. The CDR3 DNA reads as TGTGCCAGCAGGACAAGTTACGAGCAGTACTTC.